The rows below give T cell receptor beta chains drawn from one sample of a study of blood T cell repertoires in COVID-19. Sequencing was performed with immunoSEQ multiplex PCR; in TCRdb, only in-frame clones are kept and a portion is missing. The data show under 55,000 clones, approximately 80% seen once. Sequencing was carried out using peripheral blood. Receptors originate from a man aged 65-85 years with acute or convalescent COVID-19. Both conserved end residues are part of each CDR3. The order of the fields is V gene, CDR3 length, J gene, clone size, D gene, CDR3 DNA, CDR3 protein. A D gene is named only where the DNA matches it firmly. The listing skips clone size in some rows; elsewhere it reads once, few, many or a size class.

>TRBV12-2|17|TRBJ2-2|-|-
TGTGCAAGTCGCCTCGCATGGGACAGGGCCCTTTACGGGGAGCTGTTTTTT
CASRLAWDRALYGELFF
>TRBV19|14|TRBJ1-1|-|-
TGTGCCAGTAGTGAGGGCCTATTGAACACTGAAGCTTTCTTT
CASSEGLLNTEAFF
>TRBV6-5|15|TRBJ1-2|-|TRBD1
TGTGCCAGCAGGCCAAACAGGGGGCGGCATCAAGGCTACACCTTC
CASRPNRGRHQGYTF
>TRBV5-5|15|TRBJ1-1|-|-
TGTGCCAGCAGCTTGTCCGCGAGAATCTCGGCTGAAGCTTTCTTT
CASSLSARISAEAFF
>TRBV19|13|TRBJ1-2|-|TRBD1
TGTGCCAGTAGTATGGGACAGTTAAATGGCTACACCTTC
CASSMGQLNGYTF
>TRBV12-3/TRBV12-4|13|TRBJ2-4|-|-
TGTGCCAGCAGAGACGGGACTTCGTCAGAAAGGTACTTC
CASRDGTSSERYF
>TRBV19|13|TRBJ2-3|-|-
TGTGCCAGTAGGCAGGTTAGCACAGATACGCAGTATTTT
CASRQVSTDTQYF
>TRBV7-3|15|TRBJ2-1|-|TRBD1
TGTGCCAGCAGCACCGGGACAGGGGCCTACAATGAGCAGTTCTTC
CASSTGTGAYNEQFF
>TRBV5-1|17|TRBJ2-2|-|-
TGCGCCAGCAGCTTGGCCGGACACTCCGAAGGGACCGGGGAGCTGTTTTTT
CASSLAGHSEGTGELFF
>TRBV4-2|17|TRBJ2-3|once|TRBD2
TGTGCCAGCAGCCGGTCTAGGGGCGGGAGAAGCACAGATACGCAGTATTTT
CASSRSRGGRSTDTQYF
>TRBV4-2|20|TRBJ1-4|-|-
TGTGCCAGCAGCCAAATACCACAGGGCGTGGACCTTCTAGGTAATGAAAAACTGTTTTTT
CASSQIPQGVDLLGNEKLFF
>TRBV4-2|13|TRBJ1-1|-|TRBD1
TGTGCCAGCAGTGAACAGGGGGGGACTGAAGCTTTCTTT
CASSEQGGTEAFF
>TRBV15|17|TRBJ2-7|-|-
TGTGCCACCAGCAGAGCTACCGGTGCAACAGGCACCTACGAGCAGTACTTC
CATSRATGATGTYEQYF
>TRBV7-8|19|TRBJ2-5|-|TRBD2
TGTGCCAGCAGCTTAACTCCCCAAACTAGCGGGGGACTCCAAGAGACCCAGTACTTC
CASSLTPQTSGGLQETQYF
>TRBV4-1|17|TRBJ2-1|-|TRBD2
TGCGCCAGCAGCCAAGATCGCAGCGGGGGCATTTACAATGAGCAGTTCTTC
CASSQDRSGGIYNEQFF
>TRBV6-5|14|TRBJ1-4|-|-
TGTGCCAGCACCAGATACCCAGGGGTCGAAAAACTGTTTTTT
CASTRYPGVEKLFF
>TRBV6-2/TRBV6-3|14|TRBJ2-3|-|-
TGTGCCAGCAGTTACAAGGACTACACAGATACGCAGTATTTT
CASSYKDYTDTQYF
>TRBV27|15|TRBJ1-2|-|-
TGTGCCAGCAGTTTCGCCAAGCTATCCTACTATGGCTACACCTTC
CASSFAKLSYYGYTF
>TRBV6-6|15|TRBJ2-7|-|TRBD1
TGTGCCAGCAGTTACGGGACAGGGATCTCCTACGAGCAGTACTTC
CASSYGTGISYEQYF
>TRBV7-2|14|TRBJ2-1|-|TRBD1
TGTGCCAGCAGCTTTCAGGGGGCGGGCGATGAGCAGTTCTTC
CASSFQGAGDEQFF
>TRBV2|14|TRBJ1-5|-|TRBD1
TGTGCCAGCAGTATCGACAGGGAGGACCAGCCCCAGCATTTT
CASSIDREDQPQHF